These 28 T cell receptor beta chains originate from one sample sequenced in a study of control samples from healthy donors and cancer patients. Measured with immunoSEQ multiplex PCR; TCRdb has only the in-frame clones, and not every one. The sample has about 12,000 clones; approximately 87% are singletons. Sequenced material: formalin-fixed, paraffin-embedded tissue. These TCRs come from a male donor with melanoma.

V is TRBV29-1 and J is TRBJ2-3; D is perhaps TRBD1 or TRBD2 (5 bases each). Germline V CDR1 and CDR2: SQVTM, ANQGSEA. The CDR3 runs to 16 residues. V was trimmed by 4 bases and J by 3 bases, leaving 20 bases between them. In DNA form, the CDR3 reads TGCAGCGTTGTTGACAGACTAAGGACTGGGACAGATACGCAGTATTTT. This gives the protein CSVVDRLRTGTDTQYF.

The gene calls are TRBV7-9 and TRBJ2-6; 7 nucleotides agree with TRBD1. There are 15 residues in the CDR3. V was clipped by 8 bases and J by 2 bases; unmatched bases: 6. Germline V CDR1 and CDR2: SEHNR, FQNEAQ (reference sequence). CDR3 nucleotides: TGTGCCAGCTCCCTAGGGGGCGCTGGGGCCAACGTCCTGACTTTC. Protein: CASSLGGAGANVLTF.

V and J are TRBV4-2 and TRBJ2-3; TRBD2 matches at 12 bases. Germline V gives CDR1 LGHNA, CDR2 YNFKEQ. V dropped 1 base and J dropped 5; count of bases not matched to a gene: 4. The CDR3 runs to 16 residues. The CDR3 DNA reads TGTGCCAGCAGCCAAGGGACTAGCGGGATGATAGATACGCAGTATTTT. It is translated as CASSQGTSGMIDTQYF.

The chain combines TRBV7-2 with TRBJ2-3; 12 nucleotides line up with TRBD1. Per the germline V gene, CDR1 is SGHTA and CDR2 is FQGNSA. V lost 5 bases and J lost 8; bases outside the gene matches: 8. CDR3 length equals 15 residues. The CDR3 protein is CASSAGTGGRFTQYF. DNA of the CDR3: TGTGCCAGCAGCGCTGGGACAGGGGGCCGATTTACGCAGTATTTT.

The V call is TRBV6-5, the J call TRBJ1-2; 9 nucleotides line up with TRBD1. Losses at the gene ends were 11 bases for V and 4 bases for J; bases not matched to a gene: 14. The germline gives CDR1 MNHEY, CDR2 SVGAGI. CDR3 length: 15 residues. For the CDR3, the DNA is TGTGCCCACAACGGTGTGGACAGGGGCACCTATGGCTACACCTTC. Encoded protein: CAHNGVDRGTYGYTF.

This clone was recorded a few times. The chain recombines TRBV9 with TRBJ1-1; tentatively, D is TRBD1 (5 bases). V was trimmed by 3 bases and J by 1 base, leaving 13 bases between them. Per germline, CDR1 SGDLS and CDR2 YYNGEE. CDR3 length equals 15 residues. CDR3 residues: CASSALGDKNTEAFF. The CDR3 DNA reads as TGTGCCAGCAGCGCCTTGGGGGATAAGAACACTGAAGCTTTCTTT.

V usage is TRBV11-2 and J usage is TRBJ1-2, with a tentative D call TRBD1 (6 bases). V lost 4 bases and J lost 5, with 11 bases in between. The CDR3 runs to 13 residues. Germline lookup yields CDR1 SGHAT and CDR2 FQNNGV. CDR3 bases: TGTGCCAGCAGCTCACAGGGTTTTTATGGCTACACCTTC. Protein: CASSSQGFYGYTF.

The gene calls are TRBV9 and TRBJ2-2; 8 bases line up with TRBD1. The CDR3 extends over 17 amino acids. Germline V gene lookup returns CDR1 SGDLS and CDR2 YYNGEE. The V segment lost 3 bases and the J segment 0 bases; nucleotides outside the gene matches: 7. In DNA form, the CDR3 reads TGTGCCAGCAGCGATAGCTGGGGACAGGCGAACACCGGGGAGCTGTTTTTT. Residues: CASSDSWGQANTGELFF.

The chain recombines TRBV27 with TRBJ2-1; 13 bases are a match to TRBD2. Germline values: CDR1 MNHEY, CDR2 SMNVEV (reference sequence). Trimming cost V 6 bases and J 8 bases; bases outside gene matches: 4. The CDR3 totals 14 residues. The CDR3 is CASRGTSGTHEQFF. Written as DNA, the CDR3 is TGTGCCAGCAGAGGGACTAGCGGGACCCATGAGCAGTTCTTC.

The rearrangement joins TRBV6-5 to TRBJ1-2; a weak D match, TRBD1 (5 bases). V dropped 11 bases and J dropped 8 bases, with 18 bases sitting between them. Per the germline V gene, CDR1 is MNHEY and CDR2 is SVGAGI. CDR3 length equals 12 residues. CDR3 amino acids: CAVWGRSRGYTF. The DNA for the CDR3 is TGTGCCGTGTGGGGGAGAAGTAGGGGCTACACCTTC.

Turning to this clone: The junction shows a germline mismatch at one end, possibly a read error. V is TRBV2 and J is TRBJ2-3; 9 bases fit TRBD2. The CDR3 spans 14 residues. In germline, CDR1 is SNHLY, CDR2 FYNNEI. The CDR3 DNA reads TGTGCCAGCAGTGAAGTCTTTGATCCAACTAGCGGGCTATTT. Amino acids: CASSEVFDPTSGLF.

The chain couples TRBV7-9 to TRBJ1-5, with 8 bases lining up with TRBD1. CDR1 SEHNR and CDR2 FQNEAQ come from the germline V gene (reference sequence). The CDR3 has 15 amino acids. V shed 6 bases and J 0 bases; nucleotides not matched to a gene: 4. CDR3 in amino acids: CASSTGGLSNQPQHF. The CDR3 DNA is TGTGCCAGCAGTACAGGGGGACTTAGCAATCAGCCCCAGCATTTT.

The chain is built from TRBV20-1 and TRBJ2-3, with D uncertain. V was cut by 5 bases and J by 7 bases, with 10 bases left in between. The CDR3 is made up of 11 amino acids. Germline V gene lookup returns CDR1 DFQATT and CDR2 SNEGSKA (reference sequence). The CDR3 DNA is TGCAGTGCTTTTCTAGGGAATACGCAGTATTTT. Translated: CSAFLGNTQYF.

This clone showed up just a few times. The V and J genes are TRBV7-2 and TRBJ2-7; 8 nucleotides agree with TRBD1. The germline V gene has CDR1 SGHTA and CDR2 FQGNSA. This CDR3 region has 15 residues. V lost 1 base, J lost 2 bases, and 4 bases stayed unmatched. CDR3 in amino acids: CASSLGDRPTYEQYF. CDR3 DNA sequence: TGTGCCAGCAGCTTAGGGGACAGGCCCACCTACGAGCAGTACTTC.

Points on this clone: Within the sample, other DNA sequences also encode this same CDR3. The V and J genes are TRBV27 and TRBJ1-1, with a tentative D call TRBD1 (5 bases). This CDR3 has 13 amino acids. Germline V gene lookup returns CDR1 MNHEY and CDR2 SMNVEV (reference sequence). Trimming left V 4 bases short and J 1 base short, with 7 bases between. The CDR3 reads CASSSGGNTEAFF. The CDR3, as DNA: TGTGCCAGCAGTTCTGGGGGGAACACTGAAGCTTTCTTT.

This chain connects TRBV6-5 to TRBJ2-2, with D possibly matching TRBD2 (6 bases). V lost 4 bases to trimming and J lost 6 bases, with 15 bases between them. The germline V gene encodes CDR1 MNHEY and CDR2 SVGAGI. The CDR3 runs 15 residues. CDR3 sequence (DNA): TGTGCCAGCAGTTTGAACCGGGAGTGGGCCGGGGAGCTGTTTTTT. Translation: CASSLNREWAGELFF.

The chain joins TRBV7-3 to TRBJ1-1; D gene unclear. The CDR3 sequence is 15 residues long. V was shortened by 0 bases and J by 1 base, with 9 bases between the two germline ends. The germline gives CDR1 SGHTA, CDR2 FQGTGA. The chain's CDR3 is CASSLTKQANTEAFF. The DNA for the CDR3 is TGTGCCAGCAGCTTAACCAAACAAGCGAACACTGAAGCTTTCTTT.

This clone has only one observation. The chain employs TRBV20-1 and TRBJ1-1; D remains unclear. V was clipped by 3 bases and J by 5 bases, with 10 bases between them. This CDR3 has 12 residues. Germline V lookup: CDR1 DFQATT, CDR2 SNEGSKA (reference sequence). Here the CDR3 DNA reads TGCAGTGCTAGTGGTGGACGGACTGAAGCTTTCTTT. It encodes CSASGGRTEAFF.

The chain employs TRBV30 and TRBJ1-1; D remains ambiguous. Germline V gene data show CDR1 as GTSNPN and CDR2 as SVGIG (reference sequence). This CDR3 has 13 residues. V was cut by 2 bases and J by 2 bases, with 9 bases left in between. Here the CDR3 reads CAWSPSSNTEAFF. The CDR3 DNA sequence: TGTGCCTGGAGTCCTTCTAGCAACACTGAAGCTTTCTTT.

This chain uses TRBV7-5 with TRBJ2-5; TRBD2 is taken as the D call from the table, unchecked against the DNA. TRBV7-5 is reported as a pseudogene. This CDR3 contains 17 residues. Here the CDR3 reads CARSLGRRGPRIETQYF. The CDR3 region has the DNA TGTGCCAGAAGCTTAGGGCGGCGGGGGCCGCGGATAGAGACCCAGTACTTC.

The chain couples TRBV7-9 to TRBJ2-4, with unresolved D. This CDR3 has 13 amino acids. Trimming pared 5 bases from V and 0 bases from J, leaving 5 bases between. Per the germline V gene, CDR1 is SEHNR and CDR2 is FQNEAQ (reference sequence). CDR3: CASSPLAKNIQYF. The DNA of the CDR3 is TGTGCCAGCAGCCCCCTAGCCAAAAACATTCAGTACTTC.

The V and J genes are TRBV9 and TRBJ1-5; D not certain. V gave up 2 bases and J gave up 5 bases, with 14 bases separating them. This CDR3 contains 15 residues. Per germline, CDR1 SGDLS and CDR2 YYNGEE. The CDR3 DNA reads TGTGCCAGCAGCGTGCACGGGGTACCGTATCAGCCCCAGCATTTT. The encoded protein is CASSVHGVPYQPQHF.

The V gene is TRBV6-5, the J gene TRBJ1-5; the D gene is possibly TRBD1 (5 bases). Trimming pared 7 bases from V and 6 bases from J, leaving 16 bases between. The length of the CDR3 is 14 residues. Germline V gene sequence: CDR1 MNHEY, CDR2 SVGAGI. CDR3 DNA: TGTGCCAGCACGCAAGGGGCCGTAAGTCAGCCCCAGCATTTT. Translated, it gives CASTQGAVSQPQHF.

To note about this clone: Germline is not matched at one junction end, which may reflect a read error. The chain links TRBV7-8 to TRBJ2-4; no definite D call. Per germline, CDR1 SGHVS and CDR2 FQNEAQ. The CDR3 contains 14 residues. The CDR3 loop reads CASSLRPMGNIQYF. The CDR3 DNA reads TGTGCTAGCAGCTTACGACCGATGGGGAACATTCAGTACTTC.

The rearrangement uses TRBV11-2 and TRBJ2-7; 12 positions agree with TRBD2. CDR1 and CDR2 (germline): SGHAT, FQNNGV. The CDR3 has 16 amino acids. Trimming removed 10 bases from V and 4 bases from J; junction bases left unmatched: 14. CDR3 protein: CAISYPTSGRWYEQYF. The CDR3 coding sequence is TGTGCCATTTCATACCCAACTAGCGGGAGGTGGTACGAGCAGTACTTC.

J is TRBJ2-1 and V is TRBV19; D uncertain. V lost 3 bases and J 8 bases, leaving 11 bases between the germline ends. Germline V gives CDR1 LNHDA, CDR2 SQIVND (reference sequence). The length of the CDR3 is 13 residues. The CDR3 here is CASSMYSLDEQFF. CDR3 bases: TGTGCCAGTAGTATGTACAGCCTAGATGAGCAGTTCTTC.

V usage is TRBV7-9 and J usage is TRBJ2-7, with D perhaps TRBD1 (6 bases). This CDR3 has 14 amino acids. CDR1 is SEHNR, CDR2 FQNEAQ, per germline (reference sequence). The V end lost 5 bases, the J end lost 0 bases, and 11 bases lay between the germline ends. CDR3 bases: TGTGCCAGCAGCCCGAGACAGGTCTCCTACGAGCAGTACTTC. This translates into CASSPRQVSYEQYF.

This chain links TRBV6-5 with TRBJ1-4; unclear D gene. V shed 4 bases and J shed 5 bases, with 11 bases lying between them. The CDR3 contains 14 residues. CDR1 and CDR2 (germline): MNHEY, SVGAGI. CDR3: CASSLTHRNEKLFF. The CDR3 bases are TGTGCCAGCAGTTTGACTCACAGAAATGAAAAACTGTTTTTT.